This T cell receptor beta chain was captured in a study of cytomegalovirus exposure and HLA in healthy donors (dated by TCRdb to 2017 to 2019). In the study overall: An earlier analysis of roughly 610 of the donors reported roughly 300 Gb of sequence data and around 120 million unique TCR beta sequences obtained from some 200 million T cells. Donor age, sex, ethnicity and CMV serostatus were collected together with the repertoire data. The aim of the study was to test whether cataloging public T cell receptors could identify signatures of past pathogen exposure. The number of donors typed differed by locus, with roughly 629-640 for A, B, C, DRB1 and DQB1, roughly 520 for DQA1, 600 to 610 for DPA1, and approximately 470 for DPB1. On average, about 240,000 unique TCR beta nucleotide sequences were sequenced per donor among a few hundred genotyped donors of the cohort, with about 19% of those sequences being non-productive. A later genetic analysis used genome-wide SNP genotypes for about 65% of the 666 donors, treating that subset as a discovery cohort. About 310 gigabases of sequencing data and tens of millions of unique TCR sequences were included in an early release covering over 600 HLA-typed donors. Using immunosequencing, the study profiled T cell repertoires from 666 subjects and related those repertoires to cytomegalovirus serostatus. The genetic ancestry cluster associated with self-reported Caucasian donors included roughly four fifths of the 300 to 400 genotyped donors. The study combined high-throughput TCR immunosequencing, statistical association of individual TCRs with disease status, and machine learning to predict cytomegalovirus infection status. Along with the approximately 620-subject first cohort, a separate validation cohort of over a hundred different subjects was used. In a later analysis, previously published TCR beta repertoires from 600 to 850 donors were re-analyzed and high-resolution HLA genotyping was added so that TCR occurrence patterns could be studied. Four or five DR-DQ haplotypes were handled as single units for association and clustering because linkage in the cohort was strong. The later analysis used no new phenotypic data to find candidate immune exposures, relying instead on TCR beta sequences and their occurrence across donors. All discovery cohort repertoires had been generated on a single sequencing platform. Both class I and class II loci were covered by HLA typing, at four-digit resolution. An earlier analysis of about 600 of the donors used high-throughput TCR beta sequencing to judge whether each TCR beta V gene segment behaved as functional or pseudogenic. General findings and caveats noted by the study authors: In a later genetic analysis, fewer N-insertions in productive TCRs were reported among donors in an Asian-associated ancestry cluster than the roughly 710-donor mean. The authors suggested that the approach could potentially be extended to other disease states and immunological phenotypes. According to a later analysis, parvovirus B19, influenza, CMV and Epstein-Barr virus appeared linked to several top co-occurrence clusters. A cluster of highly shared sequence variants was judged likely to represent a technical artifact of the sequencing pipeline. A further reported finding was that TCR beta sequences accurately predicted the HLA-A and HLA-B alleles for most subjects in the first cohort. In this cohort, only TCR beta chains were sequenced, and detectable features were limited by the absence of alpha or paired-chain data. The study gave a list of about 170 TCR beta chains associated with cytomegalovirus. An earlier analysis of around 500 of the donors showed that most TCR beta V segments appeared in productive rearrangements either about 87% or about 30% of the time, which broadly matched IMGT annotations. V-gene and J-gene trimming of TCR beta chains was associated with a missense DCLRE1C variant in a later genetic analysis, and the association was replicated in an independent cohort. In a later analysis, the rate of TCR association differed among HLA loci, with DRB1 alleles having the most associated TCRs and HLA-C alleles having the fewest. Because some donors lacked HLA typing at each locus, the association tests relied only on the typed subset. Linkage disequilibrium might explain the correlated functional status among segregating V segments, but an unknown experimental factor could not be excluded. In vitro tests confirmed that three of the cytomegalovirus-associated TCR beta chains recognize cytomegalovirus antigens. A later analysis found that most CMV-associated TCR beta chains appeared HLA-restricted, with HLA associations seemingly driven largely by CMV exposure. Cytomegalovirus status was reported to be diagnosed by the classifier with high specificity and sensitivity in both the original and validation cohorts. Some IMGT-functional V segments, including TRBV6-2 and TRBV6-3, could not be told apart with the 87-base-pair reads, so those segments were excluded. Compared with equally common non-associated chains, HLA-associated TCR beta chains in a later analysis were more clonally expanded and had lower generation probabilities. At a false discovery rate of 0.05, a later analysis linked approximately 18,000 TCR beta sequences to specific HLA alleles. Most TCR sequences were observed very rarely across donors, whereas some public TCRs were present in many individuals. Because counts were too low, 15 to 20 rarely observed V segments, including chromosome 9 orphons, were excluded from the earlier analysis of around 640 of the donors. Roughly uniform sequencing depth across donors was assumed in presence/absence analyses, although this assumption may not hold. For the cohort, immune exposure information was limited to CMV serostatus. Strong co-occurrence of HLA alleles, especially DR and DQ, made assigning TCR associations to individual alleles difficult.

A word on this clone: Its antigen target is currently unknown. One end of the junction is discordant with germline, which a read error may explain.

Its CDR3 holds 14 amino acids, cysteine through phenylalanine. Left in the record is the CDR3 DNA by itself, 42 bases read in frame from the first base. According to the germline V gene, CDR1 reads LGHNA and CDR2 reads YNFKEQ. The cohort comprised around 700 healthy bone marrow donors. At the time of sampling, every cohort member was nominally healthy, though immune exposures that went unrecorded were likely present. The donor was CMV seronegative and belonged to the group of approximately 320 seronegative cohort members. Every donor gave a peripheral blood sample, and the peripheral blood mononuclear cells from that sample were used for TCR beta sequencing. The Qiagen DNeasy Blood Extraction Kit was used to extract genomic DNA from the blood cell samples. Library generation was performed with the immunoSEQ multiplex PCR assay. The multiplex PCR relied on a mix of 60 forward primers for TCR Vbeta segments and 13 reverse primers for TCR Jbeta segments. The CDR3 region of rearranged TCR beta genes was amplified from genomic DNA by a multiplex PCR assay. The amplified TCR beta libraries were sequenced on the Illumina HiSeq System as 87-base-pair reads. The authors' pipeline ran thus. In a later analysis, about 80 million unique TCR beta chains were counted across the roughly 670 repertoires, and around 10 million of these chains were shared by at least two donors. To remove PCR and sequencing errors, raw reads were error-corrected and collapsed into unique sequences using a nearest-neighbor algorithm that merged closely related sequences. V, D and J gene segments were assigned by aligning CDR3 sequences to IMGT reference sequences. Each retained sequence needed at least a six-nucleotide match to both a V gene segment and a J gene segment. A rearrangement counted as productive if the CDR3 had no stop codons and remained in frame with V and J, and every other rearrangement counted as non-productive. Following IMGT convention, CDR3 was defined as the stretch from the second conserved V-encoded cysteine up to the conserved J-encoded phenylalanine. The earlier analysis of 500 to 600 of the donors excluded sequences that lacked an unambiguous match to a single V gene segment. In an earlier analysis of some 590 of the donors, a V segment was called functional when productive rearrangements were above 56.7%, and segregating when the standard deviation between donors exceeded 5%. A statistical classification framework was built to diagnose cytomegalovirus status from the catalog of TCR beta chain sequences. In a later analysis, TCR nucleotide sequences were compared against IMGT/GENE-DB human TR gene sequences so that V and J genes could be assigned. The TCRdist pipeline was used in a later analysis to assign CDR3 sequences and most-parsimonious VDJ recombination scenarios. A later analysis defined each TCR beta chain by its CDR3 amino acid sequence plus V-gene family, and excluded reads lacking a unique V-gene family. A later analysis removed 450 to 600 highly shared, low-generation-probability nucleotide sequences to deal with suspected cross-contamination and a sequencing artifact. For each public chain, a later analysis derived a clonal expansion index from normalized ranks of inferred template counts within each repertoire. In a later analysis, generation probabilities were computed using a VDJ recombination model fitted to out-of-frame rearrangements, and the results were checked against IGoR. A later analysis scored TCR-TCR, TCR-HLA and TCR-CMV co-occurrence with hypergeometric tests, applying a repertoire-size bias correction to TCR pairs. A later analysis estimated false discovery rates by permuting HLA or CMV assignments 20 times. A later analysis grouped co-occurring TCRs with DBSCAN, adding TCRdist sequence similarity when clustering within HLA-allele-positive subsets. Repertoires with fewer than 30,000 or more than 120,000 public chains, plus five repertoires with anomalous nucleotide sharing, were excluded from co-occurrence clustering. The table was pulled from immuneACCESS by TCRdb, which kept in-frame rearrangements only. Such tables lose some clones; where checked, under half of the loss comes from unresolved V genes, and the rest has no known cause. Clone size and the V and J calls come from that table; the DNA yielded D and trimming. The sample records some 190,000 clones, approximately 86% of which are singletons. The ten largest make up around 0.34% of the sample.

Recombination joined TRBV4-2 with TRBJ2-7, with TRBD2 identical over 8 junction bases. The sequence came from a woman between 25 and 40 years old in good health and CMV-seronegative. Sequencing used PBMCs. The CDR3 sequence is CASSQDSVKRERYF. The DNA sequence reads TGTGCCAGCAGCCAAGATTCTGTCAAGCGGGAGCGGTACTTC.